A selection of T cell receptor beta chains follows, all from one sample in a study of cytomegalovirus exposure and HLA in healthy donors. TCRdb's table, derived via immunoSEQ multiplex PCR, lists solely in-frame clones and lacks some. The sample includes around 130,000 clones, roughly 70% seen only once; the top ten take less than 4%. The sequencing sample was made of PBMCs. These receptors came from a young man in good health and CMV-seronegative. Each CDR3 is given with its conserved first and last residue. D genes are given only for firm matches. The size field is filled for only some rows; it gives once, few, many or a size class.

V: TRBV7-8
D: TRBD2
J: TRBJ2-1
size: -
DNA: TGTGCCAGCAGCTTATCTAGCGGGAGTGATTCCTACAATGAGCAGTTCTTC
CDR3: CASSLSSGSDSYNEQFF

V: TRBV28
D: -
J: TRBJ2-2
size: -
DNA: TGTGCCAGCAGCACCCCGACTCCCACCGGGGAGCTGTTTTTT
CDR3: CASSTPTPTGELFF

V: TRBV28
D: -
J: TRBJ1-4
size: -
DNA: TGTGCCAGCAGTTTAACTCCGGACAGCTCGAACGAAAAACTGTTTTTT
CDR3: CASSLTPDSSNEKLFF

V: TRBV27
D: TRBD2
J: TRBJ2-7
size: -
DNA: TGTGCCAGCAAGACTAGCGGAACCTACGAGCAGTACTTC
CDR3: CASKTSGTYEQYF

V: TRBV9
D: TRBD1
J: TRBJ1-1
size: -
DNA: TGTGCCAGCAGCGTAGCTGGGGGACAGGGGTGGGATAACACTGAAGCTTTCTTT
CDR3: CASSVAGGQGWDNTEAFF

V: TRBV13
D: -
J: TRBJ2-1
size: -
DNA: TGTGCCAGCAGCTTAGTATACAATGAGCAGTTCTTC
CDR3: CASSLVYNEQFF

V: TRBV5-1
D: TRBD1
J: TRBJ2-7
size: -
DNA: TGCGCCAGCAGCTTGACAGGGGGTGGTGAGCAGTACTTC
CDR3: CASSLTGGGEQYF

V: TRBV25-1
D: -
J: TRBJ2-7
size: -
DNA: TGTGCCAGCAGTGAAGTATACGAGCAGTACTTC
CDR3: CASSEVYEQYF

V: TRBV4-3
D: -
J: TRBJ1-1
size: -
DNA: TGCGCCAGCAGCCAAGAGGGCAGGGGAGGGACTGAAGCTTTCTTT
CDR3: CASSQEGRGGTEAFF

V: TRBV4-3
D: -
J: TRBJ1-4
size: -
DNA: TGCGCCAGCAGCCAAGTGGGGGCGAGGGGTGAAAAACTGTTTTTT
CDR3: CASSQVGARGEKLFF

V: TRBV29-1
D: -
J: TRBJ2-7
size: -
DNA: TGCAGCGTTGGCAGTTCAGGGTCATACGAGCAGTACTTC
CDR3: CSVGSSGSYEQYF

V: TRBV6-5
D: TRBD1
J: TRBJ2-5
size: -
DNA: TGTGCCAGCAGTTCATCGCCGGGACAGGGACAAGAGACCCAGTACTTC
CDR3: CASSSSPGQGQETQYF

V: TRBV27
D: -
J: TRBJ1-1
size: -
DNA: TGTGCCAGCAGAACGGTATGGGGAGATGCTTTCTTT
CDR3: CASRTVWGDAFF

V: TRBV7-2
D: -
J: TRBJ1-1
size: few
DNA: TGTGCCAGCAGCACTCAGGGGATGAACACTGAAGCTTTCTTT
CDR3: CASSTQGMNTEAFF

V: TRBV7-9
D: TRBD1
J: TRBJ1-4
size: -
DNA: TGTGCCAGCAGCCCCTCACGGACAGGGGGAGGCGAAAAACTGTTTTTT
CDR3: CASSPSRTGGGEKLFF

V: TRBV11-2
D: TRBD2
J: TRBJ2-3
size: -
DNA: TGTGCCAGCAGCCCATGGACTAGCGGGGGTAAAGCGCAGTATTTT
CDR3: CASSPWTSGGKAQYF

V: TRBV19
D: -
J: TRBJ1-4
size: -
DNA: TGTGCCAGTAGTATTCTGCGGACTAATGAAAAACTGTTTTTT
CDR3: CASSILRTNEKLFF

V: TRBV7-9
D: -
J: TRBJ1-4
size: -
DNA: TGTGCCAGCACCCCGGGAGAAAGGAAGGAAAAACTGTTTTTT
CDR3: CASTPGERKEKLFF

V: TRBV6-5
D: TRBD1
J: TRBJ1-1
size: -
DNA: TGTGCCAGCTCAAGGGACAGCCCGAACACTGAAGCTTTCTTT
CDR3: CASSRDSPNTEAFF

V: TRBV30
D: TRBD1
J: TRBJ1-2
size: -
DNA: TGTGCCTGGAGCGCCTCCTCCAGGGGGGTCTATGGCTACACCTTC
CDR3: CAWSASSRGVYGYTF

V: TRBV2
D: -
J: TRBJ1-2
size: few
DNA: TGTGCCAGCAGTGTGGACACAAACTATGGCTACACCTTC
CDR3: CASSVDTNYGYTF

V: TRBV9
D: TRBD2
J: TRBJ2-1
size: -
DNA: TGTGCCCCCGGATGCGGGAGAATAAACGAGCAGTTCTTC
CDR3: CAPGCGRINEQFF

V: TRBV7-8
D: -
J: TRBJ2-5
size: -
DNA: TGTGCCAGCAGCTTAGCGACGGTGGTACAGGGAGAGACCCAGTACTTC
CDR3: CASSLATVVQGETQYF

V: TRBV2
D: TRBD2
J: TRBJ2-3
size: few
DNA: TGTGCCAGCAGTGAAGGGCTAGCGGGAGAGACAGATACGCAGTATTTT
CDR3: CASSEGLAGETDTQYF